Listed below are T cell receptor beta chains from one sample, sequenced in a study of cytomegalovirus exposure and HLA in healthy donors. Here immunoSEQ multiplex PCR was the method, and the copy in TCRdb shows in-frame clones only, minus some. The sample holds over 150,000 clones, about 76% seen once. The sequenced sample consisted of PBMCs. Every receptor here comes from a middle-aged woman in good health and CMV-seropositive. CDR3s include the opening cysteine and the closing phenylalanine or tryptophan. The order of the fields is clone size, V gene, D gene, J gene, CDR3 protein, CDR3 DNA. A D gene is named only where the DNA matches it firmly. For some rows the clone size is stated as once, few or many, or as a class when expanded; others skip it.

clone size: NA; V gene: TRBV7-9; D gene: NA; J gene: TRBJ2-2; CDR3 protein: CASSFGGYTGELFF; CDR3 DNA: TGTGCCAGCAGCTTCGGAGGTTACACCGGGGAGCTGTTTTTT
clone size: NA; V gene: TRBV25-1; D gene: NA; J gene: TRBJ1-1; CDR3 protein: CASSAAGLYTEAFF; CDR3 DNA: TGTGCCAGCAGTGCTGCAGGGTTGTACACTGAAGCTTTCTTT
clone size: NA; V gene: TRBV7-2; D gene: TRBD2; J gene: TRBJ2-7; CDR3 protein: CASSRQGETSGRSYEQYF; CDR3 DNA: TGTGCCAGCAGCCGACAGGGTGAGACTAGCGGGAGATCCTACGAGCAGTACTTC
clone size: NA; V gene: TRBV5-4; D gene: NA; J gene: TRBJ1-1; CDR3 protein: CASSPGTPEAFF; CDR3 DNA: TGTGCCAGCAGCCCGGGGACACCTGAAGCTTTCTTT
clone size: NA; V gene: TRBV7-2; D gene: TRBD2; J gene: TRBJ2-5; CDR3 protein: CASSPRGVQETQYF; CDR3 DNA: TGTGCCAGCAGCCCGCGGGGGGTCCAAGAGACCCAGTACTTC
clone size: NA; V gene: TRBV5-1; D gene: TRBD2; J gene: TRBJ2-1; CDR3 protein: CASSFTAGLAGGVSSYNEQFF; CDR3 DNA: TGCGCCAGCAGCTTTACTGCGGGACTAGCGGGAGGCGTTAGCTCCTACAATGAGCAGTTCTTC
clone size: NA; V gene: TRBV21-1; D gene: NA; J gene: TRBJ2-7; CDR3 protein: CASSGGTVNYEQYF; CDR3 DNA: TGTGCCAGCAGCGGTGGGACAGTAAACTACGAGCAGTACTTC
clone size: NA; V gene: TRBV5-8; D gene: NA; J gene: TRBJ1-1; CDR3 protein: CASSAAVEAFF; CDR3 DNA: TGTGCCAGCAGCGCCGCAGTTGAAGCTTTCTTT
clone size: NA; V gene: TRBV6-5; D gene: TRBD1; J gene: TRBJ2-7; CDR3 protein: CASSLDRDVPYEQYF; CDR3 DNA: TGTGCCAGCAGCCTCGACAGGGATGTCCCCTACGAGCAGTACTTC
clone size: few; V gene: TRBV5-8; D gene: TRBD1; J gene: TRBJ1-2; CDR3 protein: CASSWTGSYYGYTF; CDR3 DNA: TGTGCCAGCAGCTGGACAGGGTCCTACTATGGCTACACCTTC
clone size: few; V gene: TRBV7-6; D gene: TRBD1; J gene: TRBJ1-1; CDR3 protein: CASSPTGGGGTEAFF; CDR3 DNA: TGTGCCAGCAGCCCGACAGGGGGTGGGGGCACTGAAGCTTTCTTT
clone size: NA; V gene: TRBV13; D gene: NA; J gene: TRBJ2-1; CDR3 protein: CASSLGHRVGEQFF; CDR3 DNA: TGTGCCAGCAGCTTAGGTCACAGGGTTGGTGAGCAGTTCTTC
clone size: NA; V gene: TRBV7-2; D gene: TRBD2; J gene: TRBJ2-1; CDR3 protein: CASSLGLAGGPEQFF; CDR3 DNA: TGTGCCAGCAGCCTGGGACTAGCGGGGGGGCCTGAGCAGTTCTTC
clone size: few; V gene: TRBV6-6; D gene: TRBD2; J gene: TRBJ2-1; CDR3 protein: CASSSTTSGGSNEQFF; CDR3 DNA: TGTGCCAGCAGTTCCACTACTAGCGGGGGGTCCAATGAGCAGTTCTTC
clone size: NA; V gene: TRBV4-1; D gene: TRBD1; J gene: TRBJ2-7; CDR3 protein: CASSPGGQGSYEQYF; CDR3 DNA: TGCGCCAGCAGCCCTGGGGGACAGGGGAGCTACGAGCAGTACTTC
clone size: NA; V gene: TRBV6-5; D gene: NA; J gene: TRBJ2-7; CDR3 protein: CASSTMTEYEQYF; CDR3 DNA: TGTGCCAGCAGTACCATGACAGAATACGAGCAGTACTTC
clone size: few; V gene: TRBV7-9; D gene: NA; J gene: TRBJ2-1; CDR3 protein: CASSLQTESGPNEQFF; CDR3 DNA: TGTGCCAGCAGCTTACAGACAGAATCGGGCCCAAATGAGCAGTTCTTC
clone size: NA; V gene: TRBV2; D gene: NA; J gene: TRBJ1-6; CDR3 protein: CASTPQGLRNSPLHF; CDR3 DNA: TGTGCCAGCACCCCCCAGGGGCTACGGAATTCACCCCTCCACTTT
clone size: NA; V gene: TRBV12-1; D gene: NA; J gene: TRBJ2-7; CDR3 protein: CASSFCRDSTPEQYF; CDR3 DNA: TGTGCCAGCAGCTTTTGCCGGGACTCTACACCCGAGCAGTACTTC
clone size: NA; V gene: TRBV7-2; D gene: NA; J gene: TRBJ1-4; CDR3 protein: CASSPGISEKLFF; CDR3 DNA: TGTGCCAGCAGCCCAGGGATTTCGGAAAAACTGTTTTTT
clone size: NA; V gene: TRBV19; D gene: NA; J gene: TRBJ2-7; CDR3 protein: CASSKRPKRTHSEEQNYEQYF; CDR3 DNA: TGTGCCAGTAGTAAACGACCAAAACGAACCCATTCAGAAGAACAGAACTACGAGCAGTACTTC
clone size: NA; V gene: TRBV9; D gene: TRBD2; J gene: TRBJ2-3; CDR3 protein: CASSVSGMGADTQYF; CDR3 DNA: TGTGCCAGCAGCGTTAGCGGGATGGGCGCAGATACGCAGTATTTT
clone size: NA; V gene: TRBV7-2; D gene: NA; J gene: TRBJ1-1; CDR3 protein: CASSLWGAEAFF; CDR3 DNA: TGTGCCAGCAGCCTATGGGGCGCTGAAGCTTTCTTT
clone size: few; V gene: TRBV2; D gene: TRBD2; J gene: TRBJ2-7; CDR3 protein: CASSPSSGGPYEQYF; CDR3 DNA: TGTGCCAGCAGTCCCTCTAGCGGGGGGCCCTACGAGCAGTACTTC
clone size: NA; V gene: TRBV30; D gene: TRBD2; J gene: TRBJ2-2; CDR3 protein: CAWSGGGPGELFF; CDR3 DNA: TGTGCCTGGAGTGGGGGGGGTCCCGGGGAGCTGTTTTTT
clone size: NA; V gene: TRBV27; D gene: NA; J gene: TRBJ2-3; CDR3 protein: CASSLAVTDTQYF; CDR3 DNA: TGTGCCAGCAGTTTAGCGGTCACAGATACGCAGTATTTT
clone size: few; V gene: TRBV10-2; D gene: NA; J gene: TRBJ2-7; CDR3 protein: CASSESTLGDTLYF; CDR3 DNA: TGCGCCAGCAGTGAGTCGACATTAGGGGACACCCTCTACTTC
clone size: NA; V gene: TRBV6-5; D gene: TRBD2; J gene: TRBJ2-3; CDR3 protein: CASSPRLAGTDTQYF; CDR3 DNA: TGTGCCAGCAGTCCCAGGCTAGCGGGCACAGATACGCAGTATTTT
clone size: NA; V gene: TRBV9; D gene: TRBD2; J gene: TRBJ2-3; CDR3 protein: CASSPRLASTDTQYF; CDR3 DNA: TGTGCCAGCAGCCCCCGACTAGCGAGCACAGATACGCAGTATTTT